This T cell receptor beta chain is drawn from a study of spatial heterogeneity in lung cancer (dated by TCRdb to between 2018 and 2021). Turning to the overall study: Beta-chain transcripts were consistently detected in greater numbers than alpha-chain transcripts, which likely reflected higher beta-chain transcript abundance. In the raw uncorrected reads, each unique combination of TCR and UMI appeared more than ten times on average. In non-small cell lung cancer, the study quantitatively compared TCR alpha and beta repertoires across several tumor regions, matched nontumor lung, and blood. The study linked features of the TCR repertoire to counts of nonsynonymous mutations, which were determined by whole-exome sequencing of tumor tissue. At surgery, both alpha and beta chains were TCR-sequenced in roughly 230 tumor regions, roughly 64 matched nontumor lung samples and around 50 PBMC samples.

About this clonotype itself: Its antigen is currently not known. Per-base quality was not reported, and no clone a single base away is much larger than it.

The time point tag for this specimen amounts to: sample taken at primary tumor resection. For TCR sequencing, whole RNA was extracted from tumor and nontumor lung tissue, or from cryopreserved PBMC samples, and no cell sorting was done. The donors were 72 patients from the lung TRACERx cohort who had early-stage, untreated non-small cell lung cancer. Only patients for whom sufficient RNA was available from at least two tumor regions were selected for TCR sequencing. The library was produced with 5' RACE. The listed sequencing device is NextSeq 500. In the TCR library protocol, a unique molecular identifier was attached to each TCR cDNA molecule so that PCR and sequencing errors could be corrected. Per the original workflow: Decombinator tools were used for TCR identification, UMI-based error correction and CDR3 extraction. Expanded TCRs were defined as those above a frequency of 2 per 1,000, corresponding to the top 1% of the tumor frequency distribution. Renyi diversity was calculated using the R vegan package after each repertoire was subsampled 100 times to 5,000 TCRs. CDR3 similarity networks were constructed using string-kernel similarity of amino acid triplets, with links drawn between CDR3s whose pairwise similarity was above 0.82. Using fastp trimming at Q25 and MiXCR clonotype assembly, TCRdb reanalyzed the public sequencing data and kept in-frame beta chains. Records with the same CDR3 protein are collapsed into one entry carrying the most frequent genes and DNA. The V and J calls come from TCRdb's annotation, not from the publication. The sample contains under 75,000 distinct CDR3 sequences, roughly 13% of them found a single time. The ten largest make up roughly 7% of the sample.

Study-level results and caveats: Ubiquitous expanded tumor TCRs were detected in blood more often at tumor resection than at routine follow-up. Confirming at a functional level the hypothesis that regional TCRs recognize regional mutations was considered to require additional single-cell paired TCR alpha and beta sequencing.

The TCR sequence derives from a male donor with early-stage non-small cell lung cancer. The sequencing used PBMCs, collected at surgery.

The sequenced DNA is TGTGCCAGCAGCCCTTTTCGAGGAGCGGGAGTAGGCGAGCAGTACTTC. It codes for CASSPFRGAGVGEQYF. This chain joins TRBV4-2 to TRBJ2-7; 8 middle bases align to TRBD2. CDR1 is given as LGHNA and CDR2 as YNFKEQ, both from the germline V gene. Inclusive of the bounding cysteine and phenylalanine, the CDR3 is 16 residues long. The kept DNA is CDR3 alone, 48 bases in frame from the first base. Here V drops 4 bases and J drops 6 bases, and the junction holds 14 bases not matched to any gene.